These T cell receptor beta chains were read from a single sample in a study of human T cells and chemical hapten exposure. MiXCR was run by TCRdb on the RACE reads, yielding one entry per CDR3 protein. The profile shows approximately 100,000 distinct CDR3 sequences, more than 9.5% of them singletons. This sample comprised whole blood, obtained in connection with sensitization to the hapten diphenylcyclopropenone (DPC). The receptors derive from a woman aged 40-49 years with alopecia areata. Some clones in this sample may be carry-over from other donors' samples. The CDR3 runs from the conserved cysteine through the conserved F or W. The D gene is left open where the match is weak. Not all rows give a size; the values are once, few, many and, for expanded clones, a class.

D	size	V	J	DNA	CDR3
NA	NA	TRBV6-5	TRBJ2-2	TGTGCCAGCAGTTATCAGGGTCGCACCGGGGAGCTGTTTTTT	CASSYQGRTGELFF
TRBD2	NA	TRBV11-3	TRBJ2-1	TGTGCCAGCAGCTTAGGGGCGAGCGGGAGAAGTGGGGAGCAGTTCTTC	CASSLGASGRSGEQFF
NA	NA	TRBV11-2	TRBJ2-1	TGTGCCAGCAGCCAACCCACGGTGGATGAGCAGTTCTTC	CASSQPTVDEQFF
TRBD2	many	TRBV4-2	TRBJ2-4	TGTGCCAGCAGCCAAGCCGGACTAGCGGAAAACATTCAGTACTTC	CASSQAGLAENIQYF
NA	few	TRBV30	TRBJ1-2	TGTGCCTGGACTGGCAACCTCTATGGCTACACCTTC	CAWTGNLYGYTF
NA	many	TRBV2	TRBJ2-7	TGTGCCAGCAGTCAGGGGCTTAGTTACGAGCAGTACTTC	CASSQGLSYEQYF
NA	few	TRBV20-1	TRBJ1-6	TGCAGTGCCAGCGGACGAAGGGGGAATTCACCCCTCCACTTT	CSASGRRGNSPLHF
NA	NA	TRBV7-7	TRBJ1-1	TGTGCTAGCAGCTTAGAAACTAACACTGAAGCTTTCTTT	CASSLETNTEAFF
TRBD1	few	TRBV6-5	TRBJ1-5	TGTGCCAGCCGCCAGCAACAGGGGCGGCAGCCCCAGCATTTT	CASRQQQGRQPQHF
NA	many	TRBV6-2/TRBV6-3	TRBJ1-1	TGTGCCAGCAGTTACTCAGAAAACACTGAAGCTTTCTTT	CASSYSENTEAFF
NA	few	TRBV6-2/TRBV6-3	TRBJ2-1	TGTGCCAGCAGTACACCCGGGGCCTTGGGTGAGCAGTTCTTC	CASSTPGALGEQFF
NA	many	TRBV7-3	TRBJ1-6	TGTGCCAGCAGCTTAACGATTAGGAATTCACCCCTCCACTTT	CASSLTIRNSPLHF
TRBD1	few	TRBV19	TRBJ2-7	TGTGCCAGTAGTCTCCCGGGACAGGGTCCCTACGAGCAGTACTTC	CASSLPGQGPYEQYF
TRBD1	many	TRBV6-2/TRBV6-3	TRBJ2-1	TGTGCCAGCATTAGCCCTTCAGGGGGATCCTACAATGAGCAGTTCTTC	CASISPSGGSYNEQFF
TRBD1	NA	TRBV24-1	TRBJ1-1	TGTGCCACCAGTGGGGCAGGGGGCAGCGCTGAAGCTTTCTTT	CATSGAGGSAEAFF
NA	few	TRBV2	TRBJ1-4	TGTGCCAGCAGTCCCCGCGGCAGGGAAATTGAAAAACTGTTTTTT	CASSPRGREIEKLFF
TRBD2	few	TRBV11-3	TRBJ2-7	TGTGCCAGCAGCGAAGCGGGGCTACGAGAGCAGTACTTC	CASSEAGLREQYF
TRBD1	once	TRBV12-3/TRBV12-4	TRBJ2-2	TGTGCCAGCAGGCCGGGACAGGGGTACACCGGGGAGCTGTTTTTT	CASRPGQGYTGELFF
NA	many	TRBV20-1	TRBJ1-2	TGCAGTGCTAGCCCAGACTATGGCTACACCTTC	CSASPDYGYTF
TRBD1	many	TRBV18	TRBJ1-4	TGTGCCAGCTCACCCGACAGGGGAAAGGCTGAAAAACTGTTTTTT	CASSPDRGKAEKLFF
NA	NA	TRBV7-2	TRBJ2-5	TGTGCCAGCAGCTTAATGGCATCTAGAGAGACCCAGTACTTC	CASSLMASRETQYF
NA	many	TRBV14	TRBJ1-1	TGTGCCAGCAGCCAAGGCCGCCTGAACACTGAAGCTTTCTTT	CASSQGRLNTEAFF
TRBD1	many	TRBV15	TRBJ2-4	TGTGCCACCAGCAGGGGGGACAGGGCGATAGGTAACATTCAGTACTTC	CATSRGDRAIGNIQYF
TRBD1	NA	TRBV5-1	TRBJ2-4	TGCGCCAGCAGCCAGGGACAGGCCCTAGCCAAAAACATTCAGTACTTC	CASSQGQALAKNIQYF
TRBD2	NA	TRBV9	TRBJ2-3	TGTGCCAGCAGCGGGACTAGCCCAGATACGCAGTATTTT	CASSGTSPDTQYF
TRBD1	NA	TRBV9	TRBJ2-7	TGTGCCAGCAGCGCCGGGACAGGGGGGACGAGGCAGTACTTC	CASSAGTGGTRQYF
TRBD2	many	TRBV3-1	TRBJ2-7	TGTGCCAGCAGCACTCCGGGACTAGCGTTCGAGCAGTACTTC	CASSTPGLAFEQYF
NA	many	TRBV15	TRBJ2-7	TGTGCCACCAGCATCAACAGGGTGCCGGGGAGCGAGCAGTACTTC	CATSINRVPGSEQYF
NA	NA	TRBV18	TRBJ1-1	TGTGCCAGCTCACCAAGCCAGGGCAACGTCTGGACTGAAGCTTTCTTT	CASSPSQGNVWTEAFF
NA	many	TRBV5-4	TRBJ1-1	TGTGCCAGCAGCACCAGCGCCGCAGAAATGAACACTGAAGCTTTCTTT	CASSTSAAEMNTEAFF
NA	many	TRBV19	TRBJ2-7	TGTGCCAGTAGTACGTCAGGGACGCCGCACTACGAGCAGTACTTC	CASSTSGTPHYEQYF
TRBD2	NA	TRBV19	TRBJ2-7	TGTGCCAGTAGTCCCCTCCCCACTAGCGGGGGCGAGCAGTACTTC	CASSPLPTSGGEQYF
NA	few	TRBV14	TRBJ1-1	TGTGCCAGCAGCCGAACGCCTTGGGATCCTGATGCTGAAGCTTTCTTT	CASSRTPWDPDAEAFF
TRBD2	few	TRBV10-2	TRBJ2-7	TGCGCCAGCAGTGAGTCGTGGGGACTAGCGGGATCCTACGAGCAGTACTTC	CASSESWGLAGSYEQYF
NA	NA	TRBV14	TRBJ2-4	TGTGCCAGCAGCATGACTACGCCGAACATTCAGTACTTC	CASSMTTPNIQYF
NA	many	TRBV30	TRBJ2-7	TGTGCCTGGAGTGGGGCAGCGAGCTCCTACGAGCAGTACTTC	CAWSGAASSYEQYF
TRBD2	few	TRBV12-3/TRBV12-4	TRBJ2-2	TGTGCCAGCAGTTTAGGGCTAGCGGGACACACCGGGGAGCTGTTTTTT	CASSLGLAGHTGELFF
NA	many	TRBV29-1	TRBJ2-7	TGCAGCGTTGCCCTGGGCCACGAGCAGTACTTC	CSVALGHEQYF
TRBD1	few	TRBV27	TRBJ1-4	TGTGCCAGCAGTGTACGCCCGACAGGGGGGGGTTATAATGAAAAACTGTTTTTT	CASSVRPTGGGYNEKLFF
NA	NA	TRBV6-1	TRBJ1-1	TGTGCCAGCAGTGGTAGGCGGGAAACTGAAGCTTTCTTT	CASSGRRETEAFF
NA	NA	TRBV29-1	TRBJ1-2	TGCAGCGTCGGGGACAAGGTTTATGGCTACACCTTC	CSVGDKVYGYTF
NA	many	TRBV20-1	TRBJ2-5	TGCAGTGCTAGAGTGAACCAAGAGACCCAGTACTTC	CSARVNQETQYF
TRBD1	many	TRBV6-6	TRBJ2-3	TGTGCCAGCAGTTACTCGACAGGGACAGATACGCAGTATTTT	CASSYSTGTDTQYF
NA	many	TRBV7-9	TRBJ2-5	TGTGCCAGCAGCCAAGAGACCCAGTACTTC	CASSQETQYF
NA	few	TRBV20-1	TRBJ1-3	TGCAGTGCTAAAGAGTTGGGCTCTGGAAACACCATATATTTT	CSAKELGSGNTIYF
NA	many	TRBV30	TRBJ2-3	TGTGCCTGGATCCTTGGGGGCGGCACAGATACGCAGTATTTT	CAWILGGGTDTQYF
NA	NA	TRBV20-1	TRBJ1-3	TGCAGTGCAGTCGGGGGCTCTGGAAACACCATATATTTT	CSAVGGSGNTIYF
TRBD2	NA	TRBV20-1	TRBJ2-1	TGCAGTGCTAGAGTCCTAGCGGGAGCTTACAATGAGCAGTTCTTC	CSARVLAGAYNEQFF
TRBD1	many	TRBV25-1	TRBJ2-7	TGTGCCAGCAGTGAATACAGGACAGGGGGTGACTACGAGCAGTACTTC	CASSEYRTGGDYEQYF
TRBD1	many	TRBV27	TRBJ2-1	TGTGCCAGCAGTGCATTGGACAGGGGGCTCAATGAGCAGTTCTTC	CASSALDRGLNEQFF
NA	many	TRBV4-2	TRBJ1-1	TGTGCCAGCAGCTCTACGGACGGAGGGATCGCTGAAGCTTTCTTT	CASSSTDGGIAEAFF
TRBD2	NA	TRBV20-1	TRBJ2-7	TGCAGTGCTAGGGGGGCTAGCGGGAGACATGACGAGCAGTACTTC	CSARGASGRHDEQYF
NA	NA	TRBV3-1	TRBJ2-5	TGTGCCAGCAGCCAAGGCGGTCCGACCCAGTACTTC	CASSQGGPTQYF
TRBD2	many	TRBV5-1	TRBJ2-7	TGCGCCAGCAGCTCGGGACTAGCGGGAGGGCCCACCTACGAGCAGTACTTC	CASSSGLAGGPTYEQYF
NA	few	TRBV3-1	TRBJ2-2	TGTGCCAGCAGCCAAGAGGGGGCTAGCGGGGAGCTGTTTTTT	CASSQEGASGELFF
NA	many	TRBV4-1	TRBJ2-3	TGCGCCAGCAGCCAAGCCCCGGCGCGGGCGGATACGCAGTATTTT	CASSQAPARADTQYF
NA	many	TRBV7-2	TRBJ1-5	TGTGCCAGCAGCTTATGGAGGGAATCAAGCAATCAGCCCCAGCATTTT	CASSLWRESSNQPQHF
TRBD2	many	TRBV19	TRBJ2-6	TGTGCCAGTAGTATAGATCGAGGTAGCGGGATCGCGAGCTCTGGGGCCAACGTCCTGACTTTC	CASSIDRGSGIASSGANVLTF
NA	many	TRBV20-1	TRBJ2-2	TGCAGTGCTAGAGCCCCAGGGTCCACCGGGGAGCTGTTTTTT	CSARAPGSTGELFF
NA	many	TRBV5-1	TRBJ2-6	TGCGCCAGCAGGGAGGGGATCTCTGGGGCCAACGTCCTGACTTTC	CASREGISGANVLTF